This passage covers 22 T cell receptor beta chains from one sample sequenced in a study of CD8 T cells in ankylosing spondylitis. MiXCR, applied by TCRdb to the 5' RACE reads, yields one record per CDR3 protein. The profile shows a few hundred thousand distinct CDR3 sequences, roughly 20% of them singletons. The specimen was blood, either unsorted or a sorted T cell fraction (not recorded which). The receptors come from a female donor with ankylosing spondylitis or in good health (not recorded which).

This rearrangement joins TRBV27 to TRBJ2-6, with D tentatively TRBD2 (5 bases). Germline V lookup: CDR1 MNHEY, CDR2 SMNVEV (reference sequence). V was clipped by 5 bases and J by 2 bases, with 10 bases between them. The CDR3 covers 15 residues. Written as DNA, the CDR3 is TGTGCCAGCAGTCTACTAGGTGCTGGGGCCAACGTCCTGACTTTC. It translates to CASSLLGAGANVLTF.

The chain carries TRBV24-1 and TRBJ2-3; 10 bases are shared with TRBD2. CDR3 size: 19 residues. The germline V gene has CDR1 KGHDR and CDR2 SFDVKD. The V and J ends lost 3 bases and 3 bases, in that order; junction bases with no gene match: 14. The CDR3 protein is CATSDQVALAGEATDTQYF. CDR3 DNA sequence: TGTGCCACCAGTGATCAGGTTGCTCTAGCGGGAGAGGCGACAGATACGCAGTATTTT.

This rearrangement joins TRBV10-3 to TRBJ2-5; 7 positions match TRBD1. This CDR3 region has 14 residues. Germline V gene lookup returns CDR1 ENHRY and CDR2 SYGVKD. J was trimmed by 1 base and V by 6 bases; bases with no gene match: 5. CDR3 nucleotides: TGTGCCATCAGAACAGGGGAGCCCCAAGAGACCCAGTACTTC. The encoded protein is CAIRTGEPQETQYF.

V is TRBV29-1 and J is TRBJ2-3, with D perhaps matching TRBD1 (5 bases). The CDR3 is 11 amino acids. Deletions cut 6 bases from V and 6 bases from J, with 10 bases between. Germline V gene lookup returns CDR1 SQVTM and CDR2 ANQGSEA. CDR3: CSVRGADTQYF. The DNA of the CDR3 is TGCAGCGTAAGGGGTGCGGATACGCAGTATTTT.

V usage is TRBV5-6 and J usage is TRBJ2-7; the D is unclear. Trimming pared 4 bases from V and 6 bases from J, leaving 14 bases between. Germline values: CDR1 SGHDT, CDR2 YYEEEE. The CDR3 extends over 13 amino acids. The CDR3 sequence is CASSPVLLGEQYF. CDR3 DNA sequence: TGTGCCAGCAGCCCCGTCCTCCTCGGCGAGCAGTACTTC.

The chain combines TRBV29-1 with TRBJ2-7; no clear D gene. V lost 7 bases to trimming and J lost 2 bases, with 15 bases between them. The CDR3 loop spans 13 amino acids. Germline lookup yields CDR1 SQVTM and CDR2 ANQGSEA. The CDR3 DNA sequence: TGCAGCGCCCTATTAGCAGTCACCTACGAGCAGTACTTC. Encoded protein: CSALLAVTYEQYF.

In its sample, this clonotype was seen a few times. V usage is TRBV4-3 and J usage is TRBJ2-7; D is unresolved. The germline V and J ends were trimmed by 0 bases and 3 bases, with 9 bases remaining between them. The germline gives CDR1 LGHNA, CDR2 YSLEER. This CDR3 has 14 residues. In DNA, the CDR3 is TGCGCCAGCAGCCAAGAGGCGACCTTCTACGAGCAGTACTTC. Translation gives CASSQEATFYEQYF.

In its sample, this clonotype was seen many times. The V gene is TRBV29-1, the J gene TRBJ2-3, with D tentatively TRBD1 or TRBD2 (6 bases each). The V gene's germline CDR1 is SQVTM and CDR2 ANQGSEA. The V end was cut by 7 bases, the J end by 1 base, with 12 bases between. The CDR3 is 13 amino acids. The CDR3 nucleotides read TGCAGCGATGTAGGGGGGCGCACAGATACGCAGTATTTT. As protein: CSDVGGRTDTQYF.

This clonotype was seen a few times. The DNA for the CDR3 is TGCGCCAGCAGCCAAGCCTGGACTAGCGGGAGGATATCAGTGGAGACCCAGTACTTC. Translated, it gives CASSQAWTSGRISVETQYF. This chain connects TRBV4-3 to TRBJ2-5, with 14 bases lining up with TRBD2. Germline CDR1 is LGHNA and CDR2 is YSLEER. Trimming at V came to 1 base and at J to 5 bases, leaving 12 bases not matched to a gene. The CDR3 contains 19 residues.

The rearrangement uses TRBV5-6 and TRBJ2-5; possibly TRBD2 for D (7 bases). V lost 4 bases to trimming and J lost 5 bases, with 21 bases between them. The CDR3 runs 16 residues. From germline, CDR1 is SGHDT and CDR2 YYEEEE. CDR3 in DNA: TGTGCCAGCAGCCCAGCCGGGGGGCGCCGGGGTGAGACCCAGTACTTC. Amino acids: CASSPAGGRRGETQYF.

This clonotype appeared a few times. The V call is TRBV29-1, the J call TRBJ2-7; D is uncertain. There are 14 residues in the CDR3. Germline V CDR1 and CDR2: SQVTM, ANQGSEA. The V and J ends lost 6 bases and 2 bases respectively, with 17 bases between them. CDR3 sequence reads: CSVSLGRLAYEQYF. CDR3 nucleotide sequence: TGCAGCGTGTCCCTTGGACGACTGGCCTACGAGCAGTACTTC.

This clonotype came up a few times. This chain connects TRBV5-8 to TRBJ2-4, with TRBD1 as a possible D gene (5 bases). The ends were cut back, 3 bases at V and 9 bases at J, with 13 bases in the middle. Germline values: CDR1 SGHTS, CDR2 YDEGEE. The CDR3 is made up of 13 amino acids. The CDR3 sequence is CASSSAGLPIQYF. The DNA of the CDR3 is TGTGCCAGCAGCTCGGCAGGGCTACCCATTCAGTACTTC.

This clonotype was detected a few times. V and J are TRBV6-6 and TRBJ2-2, with D hard to call. The CDR3 is 13 amino acids. V was shortened by 0 bases and J by 8 bases, with 7 bases between the two germline ends. Germline V gene lookup returns CDR1 MNHNY and CDR2 SVGAGI (reference sequence). The CDR3 bases are TGTGCCAGCAGTTACTCGAGATCAGGGGAGCTGTTTTTT. This sequence encodes CASSYSRSGELFF.

V usage is TRBV6-1 and J usage is TRBJ1-1; D call uncertain. The germline V and J ends were trimmed by 5 bases and 2 bases, with 12 bases remaining between them. There are 14 residues in the CDR3. CDR1 is MNHNS and CDR2 is SASEGT in the germline V gene. In DNA, the CDR3 is TGTGCCAGCAGTAGCCCCGGGGTTAACACTGAAGCTTTCTTT. Amino acids: CASSSPGVNTEAFF.

The sample holds a few counts of this clonotype. The V and J genes are TRBV20-1 and TRBJ1-2; 7 bases agree with TRBD1. The CDR3 totals 13 residues. Germline trimming cut 5 bases from V and 4 bases from J; bases unmatched to any gene: 7. The germline V gene has CDR1 DFQATT and CDR2 SNEGSKA (reference sequence). CDR3 sequence reads: CSAFNRGSYGYTF. DNA of the CDR3: TGCAGTGCTTTTAACAGGGGCAGCTATGGCTACACCTTC.

V gene TRBV11-1 combines with J gene TRBJ2-1; 9 nucleotides align to TRBD2. V lost 1 base, J lost 8 bases, and 15 bases stayed unmatched. Germline V gene sequence: CDR1 SGHAT, CDR2 FQDESV (reference sequence). The CDR3 is made up of 18 amino acids. DNA for the CDR3: TGTGCCAGCAGCTTAGATTTGGCGGGAGGGCTTTCGGTACATGAGCAGTTCTTC. Translating it yields CASSLDLAGGLSVHEQFF. Together with reference TRBV11-1 and TRBJ2-1, the CDR3 gives the full variable domain: EAEVAQSPRYKITEKSQAVAFWCDPISGHATLYWYRQILGQGPELLVQFQDESVVDDSQLPKDRFSAERLKGVDSTLKIQPAELGDSAMYLCASSLDLAGGLSVHEQFFGPGTRLTVL.

In its sample, this clonotype was seen a few times. J is TRBJ2-3 and V is TRBV7-2, with 10 bases matching TRBD2. V was pared by 3 bases and J by 5 bases, with 5 bases of the junction left unmatched. The CDR3 totals 15 residues. The germline V gene encodes CDR1 SGHTA and CDR2 FQGNSA. CDR3 DNA: TGTGCCAGCAGCTTCCTAGCGGGAGAGGGAGATACGCAGTATTTT. This codes for CASSFLAGEGDTQYF.

The genes are TRBV5-6 and TRBJ2-7; unclear D gene. Germline loops: CDR1 SGHDT, CDR2 YYEEEE. Trimming removed 4 bases at V and 3 bases at J, with 11 bases between. This CDR3 spans 13 amino acids. The CDR3 region has the DNA TGTGCCAGCAGCAAAGAATATGGCTACGAGCAGTACTTC. Translated: CASSKEYGYEQYF.

The rearrangement joins TRBV7-9 to TRBJ2-6; 10 bases map to TRBD2. J was trimmed by 0 bases and V by 8 bases; bases with no gene match: 7. The germline gives CDR1 SEHNR, CDR2 FQNEAQ (reference sequence). This CDR3 region has 17 residues. The CDR3: CASGTLAGVSGANVLTF. The CDR3, as DNA: TGTGCCAGCGGTACCCTAGCGGGGGTCTCTGGGGCCAACGTCCTGACTTTC.

The V call is TRBV20-1, the J call TRBJ2-1; 7 bases agree with TRBD2. The V gene's germline CDR1 is DFQATT and CDR2 SNEGSKA (reference sequence). The CDR3 extends over 16 amino acids. Trimming cost V 3 bases and J 0 bases; bases outside gene matches: 8. The DNA for the CDR3 is TGCAGTGCTAGCAAAGCGGGATCGAGCTCCTACAATGAGCAGTTCTTC. Protein product: CSASKAGSSSYNEQFF.

This clonotype appeared a few times. The CDR3 sequence: CASSVGLAVYNEQFF. DNA of the CDR3: TGTGCCAGCAGCGTAGGGCTAGCGGTCTACAATGAGCAGTTCTTC. The J gene is TRBJ2-1, the V gene TRBV9; TRBD2 aligns across 7 bases. Germline lookup yields CDR1 SGDLS and CDR2 YYNGEE. This CDR3 contains 15 residues. V lost 0 bases, J lost 3 bases, and 3 bases stayed unmatched.

This clonotype showed up many times. This chain links TRBV25-1 with TRBJ2-5, with D possibly matching TRBD1 (6 bases). Germline-derived CDR1 and CDR2 are MGHDK and SYGVNS. V gave up 4 bases and J gave up 4 bases, with 13 bases separating them. The CDR3 loop spans 14 amino acids. The CDR3 here is CASSADTGLETQYF. The CDR3 DNA follows: TGTGCCAGCAGTGCTGATACAGGGCTAGAGACCCAGTACTTC.